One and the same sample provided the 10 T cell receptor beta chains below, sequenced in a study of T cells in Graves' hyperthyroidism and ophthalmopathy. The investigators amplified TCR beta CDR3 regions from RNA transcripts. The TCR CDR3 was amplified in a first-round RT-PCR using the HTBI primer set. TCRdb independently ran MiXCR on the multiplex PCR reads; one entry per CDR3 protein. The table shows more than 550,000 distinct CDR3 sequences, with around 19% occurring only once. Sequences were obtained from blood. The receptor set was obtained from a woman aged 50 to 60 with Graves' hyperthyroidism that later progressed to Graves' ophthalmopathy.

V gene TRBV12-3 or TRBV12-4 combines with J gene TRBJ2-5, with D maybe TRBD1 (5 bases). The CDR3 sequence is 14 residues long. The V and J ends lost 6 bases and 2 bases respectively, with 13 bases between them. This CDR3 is CASRAEDIQETQYF. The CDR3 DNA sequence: TGTGCCAGCAGGGCCGAGGACATACAAGAGACCCAGTACTTC.

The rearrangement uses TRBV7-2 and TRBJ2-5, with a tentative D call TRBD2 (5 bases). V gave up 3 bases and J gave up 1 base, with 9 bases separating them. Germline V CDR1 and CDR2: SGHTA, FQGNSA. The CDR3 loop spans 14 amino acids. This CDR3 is CASSFASSQETQYF. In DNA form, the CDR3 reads TGTGCCAGCAGCTTTGCTAGCAGCCAAGAGACCCAGTACTTC.

Here the CDR3 reads CASSPHLGADTQYF. In DNA, the CDR3 is TGTGCCAGCAGCCCTCACCTAGGTGCAGATACGCAGTATTTT. The genes are TRBV7-8 and TRBJ2-3; D is uncertain. CDR3 length: 14 amino acids. Deletions cut 5 bases from V and 4 bases from J, with 13 bases between. The germline V gene encodes CDR1 SGHVS and CDR2 FQNEAQ. Filled out from reference TRBV7-8 and TRBJ2-3, the complete variable domain reads GAGVSQSPRYKVAKRGQDVALRCDPISGHVSLFWYQQALGQGPEFLTYFQNEAQLDKSGLPSDRFFAERPEGSVSTLKIQRTQQEDSAVYLCASSPHLGADTQYFGPGTRLTVL.

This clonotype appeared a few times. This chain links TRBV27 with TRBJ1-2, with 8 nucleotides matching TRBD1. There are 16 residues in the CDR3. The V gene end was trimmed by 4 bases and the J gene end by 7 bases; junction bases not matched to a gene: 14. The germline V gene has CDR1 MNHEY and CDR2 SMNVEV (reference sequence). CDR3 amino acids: CASSSQGAQQLGGYTF. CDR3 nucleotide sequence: TGTGCCAGCAGTTCCCAGGGGGCCCAACAACTCGGTGGCTACACCTTC.

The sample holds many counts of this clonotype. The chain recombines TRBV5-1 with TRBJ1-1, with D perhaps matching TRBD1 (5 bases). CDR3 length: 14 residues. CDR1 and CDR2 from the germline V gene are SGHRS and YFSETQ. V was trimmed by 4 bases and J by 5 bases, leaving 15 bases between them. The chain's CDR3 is CASSTGGDGTEAFF. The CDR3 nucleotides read TGCGCCAGCAGCACAGGAGGGGACGGGACTGAAGCTTTCTTT.

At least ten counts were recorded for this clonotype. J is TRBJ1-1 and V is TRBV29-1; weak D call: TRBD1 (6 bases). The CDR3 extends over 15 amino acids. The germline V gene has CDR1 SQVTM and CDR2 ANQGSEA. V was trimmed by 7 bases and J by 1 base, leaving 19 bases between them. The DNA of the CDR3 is TGCAGCGCCGGAGGGGGGGGCGGAAAGAACACTGAAGCTTTCTTT. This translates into CSAGGGGGKNTEAFF.

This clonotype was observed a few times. CDR3 in DNA: TGCGCCAGCAGCCCGGGGTCCGGATCCCGCCAAGAGACCCAGTACTTC. The encoded protein is CASSPGSGSRQETQYF. This chain uses TRBV5-1 with TRBJ2-5, with TRBD2 as a possible D gene (5 bases). CDR1 and CDR2 from the germline V gene are SGHRS and YFSETQ. This CDR3 contains 16 residues. The germline V and J ends were trimmed by 4 bases and 1 base, with 17 bases remaining between them.

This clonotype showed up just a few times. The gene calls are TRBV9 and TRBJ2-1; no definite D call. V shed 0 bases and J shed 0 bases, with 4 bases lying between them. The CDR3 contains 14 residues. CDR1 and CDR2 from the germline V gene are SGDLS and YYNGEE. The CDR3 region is CASSVASSYNEQFF. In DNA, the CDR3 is TGTGCCAGCAGCGTAGCCTCCTCCTACAATGAGCAGTTCTTC.

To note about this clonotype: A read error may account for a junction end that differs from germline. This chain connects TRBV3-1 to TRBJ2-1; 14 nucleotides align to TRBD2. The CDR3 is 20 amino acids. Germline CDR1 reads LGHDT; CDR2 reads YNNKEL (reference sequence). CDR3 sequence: CVSSPRLGLAGGQSYNEQFF. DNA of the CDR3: TGTGTCAGCAGCCCTCGGCTAGGACTAGCGGGGGGTCAGTCCTACAATGAGCAGTTCTTC.

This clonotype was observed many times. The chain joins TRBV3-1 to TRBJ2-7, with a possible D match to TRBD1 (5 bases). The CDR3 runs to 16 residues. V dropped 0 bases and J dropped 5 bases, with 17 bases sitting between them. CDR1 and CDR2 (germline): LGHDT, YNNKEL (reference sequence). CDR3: CASSQDLGLPPNEQYF. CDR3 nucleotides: TGTGCCAGCAGCCAAGATCTGGGGCTACCGCCCAACGAGCAGTACTTC.